This entry lists 6 T cell receptor beta chains sequenced from one sample in a study of T cells in Graves' hyperthyroidism and ophthalmopathy. TCR beta CDR3 region amplification was performed from RNA transcripts. First-round RT-PCR of the TCR CDR3 relied on the HTBI primer set. TCRdb itself ran the multiplex PCR reads through MiXCR, one entry per CDR3 protein. Of tens of thousands of distinct CDR3 sequences in the sample, less than 60% are singletons; the top ten hold about 9%. Sequencing was done on a sample of blood. These receptors were taken from a woman in her forties or fifties with Graves' ophthalmopathy.

This clonotype was recorded many times. V is TRBV19 and J is TRBJ2-4, with TRBD1 identical over 9 bases. J was trimmed by 0 bases and V by 5 bases; bases with no gene match: 11. CDR1 is LNHDA, CDR2 SQIVND, per germline (reference sequence). CDR3 length: 18 residues. The CDR3 sequence is CASSPPYRGLEAKNIQYF. CDR3 nucleotides: TGTGCCAGTAGTCCCCCTTACAGGGGGCTAGAAGCCAAAAACATTCAGTACTTC.

This clonotype was observed many times. V gene TRBV14 combines with J gene TRBJ2-3; 10 bases map to TRBD2. Germline assignment: CDR1 SGHDN and CDR2 FVKESK. This CDR3 is 17 amino acids long. Trimming removed 0 bases from V and 4 bases from J; junction bases left unmatched: 7. The CDR3 reads CASSQEPSGRGSDTQYF. In DNA, the CDR3 is TGTGCCAGCAGCCAAGAGCCTAGCGGGAGAGGTTCAGATACGCAGTATTTT.

This clonotype occurred many times. The J gene is TRBJ2-1, the V gene TRBV7-9; D not resolved. V was cut by 2 bases and J by 7 bases, with 21 bases left in between. Germline assignment: CDR1 SEHNR and CDR2 FQNEAQ (reference sequence). The CDR3 consists of 17 residues. The CDR3 coding sequence is TGTGCCAGCAGCTTACGCACGGCGAGCCCCGAGAAGAATGAGCAGTTCTTC. This codes for CASSLRTASPEKNEQFF.

At least ten counts were recorded for this clonotype. The chain links TRBV5-1 to TRBJ2-5; TRBD2 matches at 14 bases. This CDR3 is 16 amino acids long. J gave up 5 bases and V 4 bases, and 7 bases lay outside the gene matches. Germline values: CDR1 SGHRS, CDR2 YFSETQ. CDR3 coding DNA: TGCGCCAGCAGCCAAGGACTAGCGGGGGGCGGTGAGACCCAGTACTTC. This encodes CASSQGLAGGGETQYF.

Many counts were recorded for this clonotype. The gene calls are TRBV5-6 and TRBJ2-1; D remains ambiguous. Trimming removed 4 bases from V and 8 bases from J, with 16 bases in between. The CDR3 totals 14 residues. Germline V gene lookup returns CDR1 SGHDT and CDR2 YYEEEE. CDR3 sequence reads: CASSPQRPQDEQFF. Here the CDR3 DNA reads TGTGCCAGCAGCCCCCAACGGCCCCAGGATGAGCAGTTCTTC.

This clonotype was seen just once. The junction does not match germline at one end; this may be a read error. This chain links TRBV5-1 with TRBJ1-4; 11 positions match TRBD1. The CDR3 runs 15 residues. In germline, CDR1 is SGHRS, CDR2 YFSETQ. CDR3 bases: TGCGCCAGCAGCGGGACAGGGGGAACTAATGAGAAACTGTTTTTT. Its protein is CASSGTGGTNEKLFF.